This T cell receptor beta chain was documented in a study of T cells in Graves' hyperthyroidism and ophthalmopathy. Amplification of TCR beta CDR3 regions used RNA as the template. Initially, a first-round RT-PCR of the TCR CDR3 employed the HTBI primer set. A single record per CDR3 protein comes from TCRdb applying MiXCR to the multiplex PCR reads. This table holds a few hundred thousand distinct CDR3 sequences, about a sixth found once. This clonotype was detected a few times. CDR1 is MNHNS, CDR2 SASEGT, per germline. Trimming shortened V by 6 bases and J by 10 bases, and 13 bases separated the two germline ends. This CDR3 has 12 residues.

The chain is built from TRBV6-1 and TRBJ2-1; the D gene is possibly TRBD2 (6 bases). The sequenced sample consisted of blood. The sequence derives from a woman aged 40 to 50 with Graves' ophthalmopathy. The CDR3 reads CASRGGGSEQFF. The CDR3 bases are TGTGCCAGCAGGGGGGGAGGTAGCGAGCAGTTCTTC.